This T cell receptor beta chain was recorded in a study of blood T cell repertoires in COVID-19. Trimming stripped 5 bases from V and 0 bases from J, with 11 bases between. CDR1 and CDR2 (germline): SGHNT, YENEEA. This CDR3 contains 15 residues. Source study methods: Cell counts per sample came from amplifying reference gene primers. Data came from immunoSEQ multiplex PCR; TCRdb stores just in-frame clones and leaves some out. V, J and clone size are taken as reported in that table, and D and trimming were inferred from the DNA itself. Among roughly 280,000 clones, 80% to 90% were seen once, and the ten largest hold roughly 11%.

The sample was peripheral blood. This TCR was recovered from an older woman with acute or convalescent COVID-19. The genes are TRBV11-3 and TRBJ1-3; a weak D match, TRBD1 (6 bases). Here the CDR3 reads CASSRRDNSGNTIYF. CDR3 in DNA: TGTGCCAGCAGCCGAAGGGACAACTCTGGAAACACCATATATTTT.